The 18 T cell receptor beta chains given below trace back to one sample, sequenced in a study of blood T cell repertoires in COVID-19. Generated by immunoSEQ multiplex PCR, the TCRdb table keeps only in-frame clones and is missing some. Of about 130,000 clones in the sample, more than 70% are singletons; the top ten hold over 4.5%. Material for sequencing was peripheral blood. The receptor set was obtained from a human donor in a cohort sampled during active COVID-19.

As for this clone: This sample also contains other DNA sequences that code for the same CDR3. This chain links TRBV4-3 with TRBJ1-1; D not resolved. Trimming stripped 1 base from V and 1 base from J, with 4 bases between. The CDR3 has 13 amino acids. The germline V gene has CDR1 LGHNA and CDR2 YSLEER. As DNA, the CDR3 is TGCGCCAGCAGCCAAGCAGGGAACACTGAAGCTTTCTTT. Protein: CASSQAGNTEAFF.

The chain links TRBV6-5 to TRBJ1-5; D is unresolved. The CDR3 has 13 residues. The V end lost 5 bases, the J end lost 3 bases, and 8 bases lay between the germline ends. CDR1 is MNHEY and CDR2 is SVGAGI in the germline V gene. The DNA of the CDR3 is TGTGCCAGCAGTAGTCAGTACAATCAGCCCCAGCATTTT. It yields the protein CASSSQYNQPQHF.

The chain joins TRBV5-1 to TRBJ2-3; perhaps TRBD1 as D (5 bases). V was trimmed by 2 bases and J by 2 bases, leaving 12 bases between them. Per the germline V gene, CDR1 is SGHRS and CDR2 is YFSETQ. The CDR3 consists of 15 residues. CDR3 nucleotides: TGCGCCAGCAGCTTAACGACAGCCCTCACAGATACGCAGTATTTT. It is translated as CASSLTTALTDTQYF.

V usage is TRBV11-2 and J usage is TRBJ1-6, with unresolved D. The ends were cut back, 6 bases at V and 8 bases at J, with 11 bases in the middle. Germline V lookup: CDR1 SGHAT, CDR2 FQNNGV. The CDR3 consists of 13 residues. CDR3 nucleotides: TGTGCCAGCAGGCGTGCCGTATATTCACCCCTCCACTTT. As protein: CASRRAVYSPLHF.

This CDR3 reads CASSEELAGNYEQYF. The CDR3 DNA reads TGTGCCAGCAGTGAAGAACTAGCGGGGAACTACGAGCAGTACTTC. The V call is TRBV2, the J call TRBJ2-7; the match to TRBD2 covers 10 bases. J lost 3 bases, V lost 1 base, and 3 bases had no gene match. The CDR3 has 15 residues. CDR1 is SNHLY, CDR2 FYNNEI, per germline.

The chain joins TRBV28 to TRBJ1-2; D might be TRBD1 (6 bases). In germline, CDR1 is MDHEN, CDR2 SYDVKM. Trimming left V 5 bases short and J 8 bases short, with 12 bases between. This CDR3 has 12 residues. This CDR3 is CASSQQGTGYTF. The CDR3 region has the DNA TGTGCCAGCAGTCAGCAGGGGACGGGCTACACCTTC.

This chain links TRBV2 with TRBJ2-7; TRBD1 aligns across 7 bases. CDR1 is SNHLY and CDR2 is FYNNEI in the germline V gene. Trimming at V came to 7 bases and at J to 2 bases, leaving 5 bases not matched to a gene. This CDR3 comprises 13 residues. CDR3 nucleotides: TGTGCCAGCATGGGGACAGACCCCTACGAGCAGTACTTC. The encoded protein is CASMGTDPYEQYF.

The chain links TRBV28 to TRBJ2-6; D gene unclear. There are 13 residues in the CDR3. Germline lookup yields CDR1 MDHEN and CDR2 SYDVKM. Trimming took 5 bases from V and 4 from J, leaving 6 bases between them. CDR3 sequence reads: CASSISGANVLTF. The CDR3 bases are TGTGCCAGCAGTATATCGGGGGCCAACGTCCTGACTTTC.

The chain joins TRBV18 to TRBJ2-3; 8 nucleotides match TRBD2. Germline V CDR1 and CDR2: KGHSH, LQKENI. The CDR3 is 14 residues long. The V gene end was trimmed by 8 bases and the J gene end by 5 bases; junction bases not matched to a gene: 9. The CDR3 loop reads CASNLAGTEDTQYF. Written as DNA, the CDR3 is TGTGCCAGCAACCTAGCGGGCACGGAAGATACGCAGTATTTT.

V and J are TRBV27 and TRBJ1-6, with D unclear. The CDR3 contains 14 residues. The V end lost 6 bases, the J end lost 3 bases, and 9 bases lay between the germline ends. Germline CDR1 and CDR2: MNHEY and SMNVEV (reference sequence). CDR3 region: CASRGSIYNSPLHF. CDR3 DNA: TGTGCCAGCAGGGGGAGTATCTATAATTCACCCCTCCACTTT.

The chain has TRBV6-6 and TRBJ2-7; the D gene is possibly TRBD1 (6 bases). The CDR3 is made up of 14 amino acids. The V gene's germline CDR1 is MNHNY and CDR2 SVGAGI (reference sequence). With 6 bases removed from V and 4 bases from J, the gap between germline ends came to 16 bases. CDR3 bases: TGTGCCAGCAGAAGTCAGGGGCCACCATACGAGCAGTACTTC. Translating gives CASRSQGPPYEQYF.

The CDR3 sequence: CASSDTGLAGGFKNIQYF. As DNA, the CDR3 is TGTGCCAGCAGTGATACGGGGCTAGCGGGAGGTTTCAAAAACATTCAGTACTTC. J is TRBJ2-4 and V is TRBV2; 11 bases line up with TRBD2. V lost 3 bases and J lost 3; bases outside the gene matches: 10. The CDR3 totals 18 residues. CDR1 is SNHLY and CDR2 is FYNNEI in the germline V gene. Filled out from reference TRBV2 and TRBJ2-4, the complete variable domain reads EPEVTQTPSHQVTQMGQEVILRCVPISNHLYFYWYRQILGQKVEFLVSFYNNEISEKSEIFDDQFSVERPDGSNFTLKIRSTKLEDSAMYFCASSDTGLAGGFKNIQYFGAGTRLSVL.

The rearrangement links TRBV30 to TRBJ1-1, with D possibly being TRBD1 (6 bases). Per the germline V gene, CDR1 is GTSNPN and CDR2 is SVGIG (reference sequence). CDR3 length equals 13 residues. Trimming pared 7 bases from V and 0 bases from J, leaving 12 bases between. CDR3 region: CALRRTVNTEAFF. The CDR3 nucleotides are TGTGCCTTGAGGAGGACAGTGAACACTGAAGCTTTCTTT.

This chain's CDR3 is CASSIFGTGSINEQYF. The CDR3 coding sequence is TGTGCCAGTAGTATTTTCGGGACAGGGTCTATCAACGAGCAGTACTTC. The J gene is TRBJ2-7, the V gene TRBV19; 9 bases map to TRBD1. This CDR3 comprises 16 residues. V gave up 3 bases and J gave up 5 bases; unmatched junction bases: 11. CDR1 and CDR2 from the germline V gene are LNHDA and SQIVND (reference sequence).

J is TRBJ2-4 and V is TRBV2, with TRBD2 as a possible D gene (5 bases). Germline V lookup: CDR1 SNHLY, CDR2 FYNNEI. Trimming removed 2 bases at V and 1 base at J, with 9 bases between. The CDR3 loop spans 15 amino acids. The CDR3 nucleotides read TGTGCCAGCAGTGAAACCGGGGTGGCCAAAAACATTCAGTACTTC. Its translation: CASSETGVAKNIQYF.

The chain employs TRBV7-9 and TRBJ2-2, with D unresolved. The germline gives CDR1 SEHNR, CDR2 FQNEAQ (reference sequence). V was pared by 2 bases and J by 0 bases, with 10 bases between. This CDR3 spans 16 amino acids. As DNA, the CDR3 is TGTGCCAGCAGCTTAAGCCCCACTCCGAACACCGGGGAGCTGTTTTTT. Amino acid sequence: CASSLSPTPNTGELFF. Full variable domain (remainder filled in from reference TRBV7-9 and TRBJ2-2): DTGVSQNPRHKITKRGQNVTFRCDPISEHNRLYWYRQTLGQGPEFLTYFQNEAQLEKSRLLSDRFSAERPKGSFSTLEIQRTEQGDSAMYLCASSLSPTPNTGELFFGEGSRLTVL.

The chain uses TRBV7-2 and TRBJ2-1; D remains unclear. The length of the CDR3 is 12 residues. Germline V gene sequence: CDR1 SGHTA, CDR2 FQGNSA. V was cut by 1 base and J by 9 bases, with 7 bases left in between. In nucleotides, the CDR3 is TGTGCCAGCAGCTTAGTGGCAGGTGAGCAGTTCTTC. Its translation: CASSLVAGEQFF.

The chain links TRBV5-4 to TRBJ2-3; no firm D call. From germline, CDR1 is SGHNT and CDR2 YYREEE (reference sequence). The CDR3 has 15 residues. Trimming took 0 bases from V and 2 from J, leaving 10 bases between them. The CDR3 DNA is TGTGCCAGCAGCTTGGCCGGTCCCGCCACAGATACGCAGTATTTT. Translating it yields CASSLAGPATDTQYF. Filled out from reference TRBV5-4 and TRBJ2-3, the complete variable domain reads ETGVTQSPTHLIKTRGQQVTLRCSSQSGHNTVSWYQQALGQGPQFIFQYYREEENGRGNFPPRFSGLQFPNYSSELNVNALELDDSALYLCASSLAGPATDTQYFGPGTRLTVL.